Listed here are 3 T cell receptor beta chains from one sample, sequenced in a study of blood T cell repertoires in COVID-19. Clones were read by immunoSEQ multiplex PCR, and TCRdb kept only the in-frame ones, dropping some. The sample shows about 47,000 clones, 88% of them seen only once. The sample taken for sequencing was peripheral blood. These receptors all come from a man aged 50 to 60 with active COVID-19.

This chain links TRBV5-4 with TRBJ1-2, with D maybe TRBD1 (5 bases). CDR3 length equals 13 residues. Trimming pared 6 bases from V and 5 bases from J, leaving 14 bases between. Germline V gives CDR1 SGHNT, CDR2 YYREEE (reference sequence). For the CDR3, the DNA is TGTGCCAGCAACCCCGACGGGACTTATGGCTACACCTTC. Encoded protein: CASNPDGTYGYTF.

V usage is TRBV4-1 and J usage is TRBJ2-1; 8 bases are a match to TRBD1. The germline V gene has CDR1 MGHRA and CDR2 YSYEKL. V was clipped by 3 bases and J by 7 bases; unmatched bases: 2. The CDR3 contains 13 residues. Written as DNA, the CDR3 is TGCGCCAGCAGCCATGGGACAGGAAATGAGCAGTTCTTC. Protein sequence: CASSHGTGNEQFF.

CDR3 protein: CASRMRAATDTQYF. The CDR3 DNA reads as TGTGCCAGCAGGATGAGGGCAGCCACAGATACGCAGTATTTT. The chain is built from TRBV27 and TRBJ2-3, with D tentatively TRBD2 (5 bases). Germline CDR1 reads MNHEY; CDR2 reads SMNVEV (reference sequence). The CDR3 is made up of 14 amino acids. Between the trimmed V and J ends, which lost 6 bases and 2 bases, there was a span of 12 bases.